The 16 T cell receptor beta chains below were found in one sample sequenced in a study of cytotoxic CD8 clonotypes in ibrutinib-treated CLL. Clones were read by immunoSEQ multiplex PCR, and TCRdb kept only the in-frame ones, dropping some. The sample records under 200,000 clones, under 85% being singletons. Source: PBMCs, taken after 24 months of ibrutinib treatment. These receptors all stem from a human donor with chronic lymphocytic leukemia.

Only a few counts were recorded for this clone. The V and J genes are TRBV5-1 and TRBJ2-1; no definite D call. Germline CDR1 reads SGHRS; CDR2 reads YFSETQ. CDR3 size: 15 residues. Trimming shortened V by 0 bases and J by 6 bases, and 13 bases separated the two germline ends. CDR3 sequence reads: CASSLGTRDANEQFF. The CDR3 DNA is TGCGCCAGCAGCTTGGGGACCCGAGACGCCAATGAGCAGTTCTTC. Variable domain in full (rest from reference TRBV5-1 and TRBJ2-1): KAGVTQTPRYLIKTRGQQVTLSCSPISGHRSVSWYQQTPGQGLQFLFEYFSETQRNKGNFPGRFSGRQFSNSRSEMNVSTLELGDSALYLCASSLGTRDANEQFFGPGTRLTVL.

CDR3 nucleotide sequence: TGTGCCAGCAGCCAAGTAGGGCAAAAGAACACTGAAGCTTTCTTT. Residues: CASSQVGQKNTEAFF. The chain employs TRBV4-2 and TRBJ1-1; D is ambiguous. The CDR3 contains 15 residues. V was shortened by 1 base and J by 1 base, with 10 bases between the two germline ends. Germline CDR1 reads LGHNA; CDR2 reads YNFKEQ.

V is TRBV2 and J is TRBJ2-7; TRBD2 agrees at 12 bases. The ends lost 6 bases at V and 0 bases at J; junction bases unmatched: 3. CDR1 and CDR2 (germline): SNHLY, FYNNEI. The CDR3 has 15 amino acids. CDR3 nucleotides: TGTGCCAGCAGGGGACTAGCGGGCAGCTCCTACGAGCAGTACTTC. Translated, it gives CASRGLAGSSYEQYF.

The V gene is TRBV29-1, the J gene TRBJ1-2, with D unresolved. The CDR3 runs to 12 residues. V was trimmed by 0 bases and J by 8 bases, leaving 10 bases between them. The germline V gene has CDR1 SQVTM and CDR2 ANQGSEA. CDR3: CSVEDPGRGYTF. As DNA, the CDR3 is TGCAGCGTTGAAGATCCGGGCAGAGGCTACACCTTC.

This chain connects TRBV28 to TRBJ1-1; D not resolved. The CDR3 loop spans 15 amino acids. The ends were cut back, 3 bases at V and 4 bases at J, with 15 bases in the middle. Germline CDR1 and CDR2: MDHEN and SYDVKM. Here the CDR3 reads CASSFRTDMTTEAFF. The CDR3 region has the DNA TGTGCCAGCAGTTTCCGGACCGATATGACCACTGAAGCTTTCTTT.

J is TRBJ2-3 and V is TRBV30; 7 nucleotides align to TRBD2. J gave up 0 bases and V 5 bases, and 2 bases lay outside the gene matches. The CDR3 sequence is 13 residues long. Germline values: CDR1 GTSNPN, CDR2 SVGIG (reference sequence). The CDR3 DNA reads TGTGCCTGGGCGGGGGAAAGCACAGATACGCAGTATTTT. This sequence encodes CAWAGESTDTQYF.

The chain uses TRBV7-9 and TRBJ1-1, with 7 positions matching TRBD1. CDR3 length equals 14 residues. Germline V CDR1 and CDR2: SEHNR, FQNEAQ (reference sequence). Unmatched junction bases numbered 8, after V lost 7 bases and J lost 3 bases. Here the CDR3 reads CASIGDSKYTEAFF. Written as DNA, the CDR3 is TGTGCCAGCATAGGGGACAGCAAGTACACTGAAGCTTTCTTT.

This rearrangement joins TRBV7-9 to TRBJ1-1; D unresolved. From germline, CDR1 is SEHNR and CDR2 FQNEAQ (reference sequence). The CDR3 is 11 residues long. The V end lost 5 bases, the J end lost 10 bases, and 11 bases lay between the germline ends. The chain's CDR3 is CASSRGEGAFF. CDR3 nucleotide sequence: TGTGCCAGCAGCCGTGGGGAAGGAGCTTTCTTT.

V and J are TRBV4-1 and TRBJ2-5; D is possibly TRBD2 (6 bases). This CDR3 is 14 amino acids long. Germline assignment: CDR1 MGHRA and CDR2 YSYEKL. The V and J ends lost 4 bases and 5 bases respectively, with 14 bases between them. CDR3 sequence reads: CASSPDPGVETQYF. The CDR3 DNA reads as TGCGCCAGCAGCCCAGATCCGGGAGTGGAGACCCAGTACTTC.

The V and J genes are TRBV11-2 and TRBJ1-5, with 7 bases that match TRBD1. The ends lost 4 bases at V and 9 bases at J; junction bases unmatched: 9. The length of the CDR3 is 14 residues. Germline V gives CDR1 SGHAT, CDR2 FQNNGV. The CDR3 nucleotides read TGTGCCAGCAGCTCGACAGGGAGAGTATGGCCCCAGCATTTT. It codes for CASSSTGRVWPQHF.

This clone was detected only once. The chain carries TRBV7-2 and TRBJ2-7; TRBD1 aligns across 11 bases. V gave up 3 bases and J gave up 6 bases; unmatched junction bases: 4. CDR1 SGHTA and CDR2 FQGNSA come from the germline V gene. The CDR3 contains 14 residues. The CDR3 spells CASSFDGTGGEQYF. In nucleotides, the CDR3 is TGTGCCAGCAGCTTCGACGGGACAGGGGGCGAGCAGTACTTC. Complete variable domain (other parts from reference TRBV7-2 and TRBJ2-7): GAGVSQSPSNKVTEKGKDVELRCDPISGHTALYWYRQSLGQGLEFLIYFQGNSAPDKSGLPSDRFSAERTGGSVSTLTIQRTQQEDSAVYLCASSFDGTGGEQYFGPGTRLTVT.

V is TRBV28 and J is TRBJ1-2, with D tentatively TRBD1 (6 bases). Germline V lookup: CDR1 MDHEN, CDR2 SYDVKM. The CDR3 is 15 amino acids. With 6 bases removed from V and 2 bases from J, the gap between germline ends came to 16 bases. CDR3 sequence: CASRRQTGLNYGYTF. The CDR3 DNA reads as TGTGCCAGCAGGCGTCAGACAGGCTTAAACTATGGCTACACCTTC.

The CDR3 DNA reads TGTGCCAGCATAGGCGGGACCTTATTAGACACAGATACGCAGTATTTT. This translates into CASIGGTLLDTDTQYF. This chain links TRBV2 with TRBJ2-3; D is possibly TRBD2 (6 bases). Germline V gene lookup returns CDR1 SNHLY and CDR2 FYNNEI. Trimming shortened V by 7 bases and J by 2 bases, and 19 bases separated the two germline ends. The CDR3 runs 16 residues.

V usage is TRBV7-2 and J usage is TRBJ1-2, with D possibly matching TRBD1 (6 bases). There are 13 residues in the CDR3. Trimming took 2 bases from V and 8 from J, leaving 12 bases between them. Germline lookup yields CDR1 SGHTA and CDR2 FQGNSA. The CDR3 region is CASSLSVGGGYTF. As DNA, the CDR3 is TGTGCCAGCAGCTTATCGGTAGGGGGAGGCTACACCTTC. Together with reference TRBV7-2 and TRBJ1-2, the CDR3 gives the full variable domain: GAGVSQSPSNKVTEKGKDVELRCDPISGHTALYWYRQSLGQGLEFLIYFQGNSAPDKSGLPSDRFSAERTGGSVSTLTIQRTQQEDSAVYLCASSLSVGGGYTFGSGTRLTVV.

This chain uses TRBV6-5 with TRBJ2-7; D gene unclear. This CDR3 has 15 amino acids. Germline V gene sequence: CDR1 MNHEY, CDR2 SVGAGI. Trimming left V 0 bases short and J 0 bases short, with 9 bases between. The CDR3 here is CASSYSALSSYEQYF. CDR3 coding DNA: TGTGCCAGCAGTTACTCTGCCCTAAGCTCCTACGAGCAGTACTTC.

J is TRBJ1-1 and V is TRBV11-3; weak D call: TRBD1 (5 bases). Germline-derived CDR1 and CDR2 are SGHNT and YENEEA. This CDR3 region has 12 residues. V was clipped by 6 bases and J by 1 base, with 6 bases between them. CDR3 in amino acids: CASSTGNTEAFF. CDR3 in DNA: TGTGCCAGCAGTACAGGGAACACTGAAGCTTTCTTT.